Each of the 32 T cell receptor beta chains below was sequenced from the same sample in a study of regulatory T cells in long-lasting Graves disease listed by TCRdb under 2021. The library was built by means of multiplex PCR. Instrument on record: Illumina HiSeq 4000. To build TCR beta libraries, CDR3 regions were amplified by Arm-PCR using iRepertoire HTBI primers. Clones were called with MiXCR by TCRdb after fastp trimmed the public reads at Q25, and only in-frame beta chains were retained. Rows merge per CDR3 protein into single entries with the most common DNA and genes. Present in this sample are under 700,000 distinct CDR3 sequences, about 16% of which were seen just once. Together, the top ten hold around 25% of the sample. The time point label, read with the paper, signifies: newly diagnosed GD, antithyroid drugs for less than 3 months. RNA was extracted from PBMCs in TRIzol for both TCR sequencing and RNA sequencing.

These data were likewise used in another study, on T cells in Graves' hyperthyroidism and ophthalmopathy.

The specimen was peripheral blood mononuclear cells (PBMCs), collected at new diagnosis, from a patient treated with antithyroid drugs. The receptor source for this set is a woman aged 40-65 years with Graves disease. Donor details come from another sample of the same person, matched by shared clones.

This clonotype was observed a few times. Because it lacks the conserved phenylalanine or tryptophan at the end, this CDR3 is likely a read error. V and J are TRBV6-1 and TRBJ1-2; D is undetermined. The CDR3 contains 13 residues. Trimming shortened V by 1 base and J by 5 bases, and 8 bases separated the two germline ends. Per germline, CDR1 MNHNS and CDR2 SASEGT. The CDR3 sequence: CASSEETLYGYTL. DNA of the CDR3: TGTGCCAGCAGTGAAGAGACCCTATATGGCTACACCCTC.

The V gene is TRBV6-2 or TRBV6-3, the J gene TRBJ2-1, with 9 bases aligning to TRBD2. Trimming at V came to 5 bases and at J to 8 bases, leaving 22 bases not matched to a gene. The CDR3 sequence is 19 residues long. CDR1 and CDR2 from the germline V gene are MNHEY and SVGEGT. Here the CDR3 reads CASSPMGLNWGLAGDEQFF. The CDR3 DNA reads TGTGCCAGCAGTCCTATGGGCCTAAATTGGGGACTAGCAGGCGATGAGCAGTTCTTC.

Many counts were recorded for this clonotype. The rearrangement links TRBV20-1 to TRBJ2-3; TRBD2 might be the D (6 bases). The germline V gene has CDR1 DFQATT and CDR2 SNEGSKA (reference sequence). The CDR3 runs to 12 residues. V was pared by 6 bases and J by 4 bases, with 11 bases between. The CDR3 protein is CSASRGADTQYF. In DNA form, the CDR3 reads TGCAGTGCATCCCGCGGGGCAGATACGCAGTATTTT.

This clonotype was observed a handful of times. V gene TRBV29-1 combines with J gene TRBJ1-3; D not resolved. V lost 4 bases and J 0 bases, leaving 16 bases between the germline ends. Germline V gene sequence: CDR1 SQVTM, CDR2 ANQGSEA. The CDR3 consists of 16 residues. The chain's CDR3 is CSVVVLSAGSGNTIYF. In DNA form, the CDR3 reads TGCAGCGTTGTTGTTTTATCGGCAGGCTCTGGAAACACCATATATTTT.

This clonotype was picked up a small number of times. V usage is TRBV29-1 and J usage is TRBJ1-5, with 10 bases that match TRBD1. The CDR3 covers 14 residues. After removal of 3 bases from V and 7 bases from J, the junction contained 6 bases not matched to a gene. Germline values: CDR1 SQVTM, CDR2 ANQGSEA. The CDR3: CSVDATGGGQPQHF. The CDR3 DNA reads TGCAGCGTTGACGCGACAGGGGGCGGACAGCCCCAGCATTTT.

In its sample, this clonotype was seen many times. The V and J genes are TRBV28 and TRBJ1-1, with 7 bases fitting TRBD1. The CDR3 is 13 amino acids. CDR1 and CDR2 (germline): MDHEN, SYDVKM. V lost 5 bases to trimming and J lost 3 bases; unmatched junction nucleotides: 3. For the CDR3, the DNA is TGTGCCAGCAGTGCTGACAGGGACACTGAAGCTTTCTTT. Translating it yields CASSADRDTEAFF.

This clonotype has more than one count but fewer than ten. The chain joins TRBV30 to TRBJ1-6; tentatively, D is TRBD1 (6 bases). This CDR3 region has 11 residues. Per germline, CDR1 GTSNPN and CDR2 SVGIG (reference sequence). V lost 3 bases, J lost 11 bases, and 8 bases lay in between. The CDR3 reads CAWRQGTPLHF. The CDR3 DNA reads TGTGCCTGGAGACAGGGCACACCCCTCCACTTT.

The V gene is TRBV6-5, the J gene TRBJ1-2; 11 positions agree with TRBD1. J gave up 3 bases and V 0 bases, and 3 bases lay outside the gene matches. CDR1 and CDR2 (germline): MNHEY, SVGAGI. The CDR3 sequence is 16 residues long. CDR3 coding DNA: TGTGCCAGCAGTTACTCGGACAGGGGGCGCGACTATGGCTACACCTTC. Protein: CASSYSDRGRDYGYTF.

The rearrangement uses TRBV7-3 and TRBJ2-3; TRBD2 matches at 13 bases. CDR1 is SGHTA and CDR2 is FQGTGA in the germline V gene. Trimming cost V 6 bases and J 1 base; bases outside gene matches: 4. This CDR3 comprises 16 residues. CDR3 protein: CASSYTSGGGTDTQYF. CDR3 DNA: TGTGCCAGCAGTTATACTAGCGGGGGGGGCACAGATACGCAGTATTTT.

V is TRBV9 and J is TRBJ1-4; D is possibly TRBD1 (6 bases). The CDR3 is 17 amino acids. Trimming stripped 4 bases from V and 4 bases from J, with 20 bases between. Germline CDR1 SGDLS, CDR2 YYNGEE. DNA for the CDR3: TGTGCCAGCAGCACACCCCTAGGGACACCCGGTAATGAAAAACTGTTTTTT. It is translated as CASSTPLGTPGNEKLFF.

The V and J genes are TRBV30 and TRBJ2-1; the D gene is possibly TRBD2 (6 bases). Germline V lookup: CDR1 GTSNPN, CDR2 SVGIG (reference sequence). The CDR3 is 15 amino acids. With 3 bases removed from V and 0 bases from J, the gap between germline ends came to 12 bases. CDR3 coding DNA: TGTGCCTGGAGCGGCGGGAAAAGCTCCTACAATGAGCAGTTCTTC. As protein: CAWSGGKSSYNEQFF.

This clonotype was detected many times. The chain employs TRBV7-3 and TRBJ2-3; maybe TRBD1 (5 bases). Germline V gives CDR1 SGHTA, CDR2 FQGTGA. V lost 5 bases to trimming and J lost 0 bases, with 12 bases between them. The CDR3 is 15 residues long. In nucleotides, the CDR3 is TGTGCCAGCAGCCCAGGGCGTCAAAGCACAGATACGCAGTATTTT. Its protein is CASSPGRQSTDTQYF. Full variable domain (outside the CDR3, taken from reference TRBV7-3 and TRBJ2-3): GAGVSQTPSNKVTEKGKYVELRCDPISGHTALYWYRQSLGQGPEFLIYFQGTGAADDSGLPNDRFFAVRPEGSVSTLKIQRTERGDSAVYLCASSPGRQSTDTQYFGPGTRLTVL.

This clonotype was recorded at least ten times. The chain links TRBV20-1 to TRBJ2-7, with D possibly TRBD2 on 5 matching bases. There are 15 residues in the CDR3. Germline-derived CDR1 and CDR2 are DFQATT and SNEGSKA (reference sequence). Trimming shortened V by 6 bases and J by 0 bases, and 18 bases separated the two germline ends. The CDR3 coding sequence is TGCAGTGCCGGAGGAGGTGCCCCAAGCTCCTACGAGCAGTACTTC. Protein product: CSAGGGAPSSYEQYF.

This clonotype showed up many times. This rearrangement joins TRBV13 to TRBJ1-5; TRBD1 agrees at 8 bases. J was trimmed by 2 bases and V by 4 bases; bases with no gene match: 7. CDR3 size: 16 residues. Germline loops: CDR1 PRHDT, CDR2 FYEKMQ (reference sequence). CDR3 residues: CASSSTGAGRNQPQHF. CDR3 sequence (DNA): TGTGCCAGCAGCTCGACAGGGGCGGGTCGCAATCAGCCCCAGCATTTT. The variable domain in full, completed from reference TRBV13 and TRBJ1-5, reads AAGVIQSPRHLIKEKRETATLKCYPIPRHDTVYWYQQGPGQDPQFLISFYEKMQSDKGSIPDRFSAQQFSDYHSELNMSSLELGDSALYFCASSSTGAGRNQPQHFGDGTRLSIL.

The CDR3 reads CASSWRGDQPQHF. CDR3 sequence (DNA): TGTGCCAGCAGCTGGCGGGGGGATCAGCCCCAGCATTTT. This chain joins TRBV27 and TRBJ1-5; D might be TRBD1 (5 bases). With 6 bases removed from V and 5 bases from J, the gap between germline ends came to 11 bases. Germline loops: CDR1 MNHEY, CDR2 SMNVEV (reference sequence). The CDR3 is made up of 13 amino acids.

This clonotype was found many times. The CDR3 DNA follows: TGTGCCAGCAAAAATTCCTCCGTCACAGATACGCAGTATTTT. Translated, it gives CASKNSSVTDTQYF. The genes are TRBV10-3 and TRBJ2-3; D remains unclear. Trimming cost V 10 bases and J 2 bases, with 16 bases left between them. The germline V gene has CDR1 ENHRY and CDR2 SYGVKD. CDR3 length equals 14 residues.

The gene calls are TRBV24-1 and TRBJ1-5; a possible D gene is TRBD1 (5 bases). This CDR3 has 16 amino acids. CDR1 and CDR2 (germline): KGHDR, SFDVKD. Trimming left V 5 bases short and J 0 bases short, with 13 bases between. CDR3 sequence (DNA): TGTGCCACCAGTGGAACAGGATCAGATAGCAATCAGCCCCAGCATTTT. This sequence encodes CATSGTGSDSNQPQHF.

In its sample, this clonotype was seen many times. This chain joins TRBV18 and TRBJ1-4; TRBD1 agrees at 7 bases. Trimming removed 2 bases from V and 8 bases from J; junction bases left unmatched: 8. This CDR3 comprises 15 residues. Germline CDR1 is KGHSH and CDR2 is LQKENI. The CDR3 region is CASSPEGGRYEKLFF. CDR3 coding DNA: TGTGCCAGCTCACCAGAAGGGGGCCGATACGAAAAACTGTTTTTT. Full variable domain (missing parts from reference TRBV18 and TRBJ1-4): NAGVMQNPRHLVRRRGQEARLRCSPMKGHSHVYWYRQLPEEGLKFMVYLQKENIIDESGMPKERFSAEFPKEGPSILRIQQVVRGDSAAYFCASSPEGGRYEKLFFGSGTQLSVL.

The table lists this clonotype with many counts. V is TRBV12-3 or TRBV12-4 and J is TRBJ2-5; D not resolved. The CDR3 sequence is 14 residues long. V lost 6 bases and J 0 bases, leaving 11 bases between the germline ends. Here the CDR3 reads CASSPKSHQETQYF. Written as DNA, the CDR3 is TGTGCCAGCAGCCCAAAATCCCACCAAGAGACCCAGTACTTC.

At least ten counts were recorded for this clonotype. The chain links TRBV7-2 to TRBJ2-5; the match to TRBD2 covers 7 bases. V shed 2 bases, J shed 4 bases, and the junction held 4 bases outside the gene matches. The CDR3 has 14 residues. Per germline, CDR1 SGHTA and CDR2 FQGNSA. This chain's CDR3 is CASSLIGEGETQYF. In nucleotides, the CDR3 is TGTGCCAGCAGCTTAATTGGGGAGGGAGAGACCCAGTACTTC.

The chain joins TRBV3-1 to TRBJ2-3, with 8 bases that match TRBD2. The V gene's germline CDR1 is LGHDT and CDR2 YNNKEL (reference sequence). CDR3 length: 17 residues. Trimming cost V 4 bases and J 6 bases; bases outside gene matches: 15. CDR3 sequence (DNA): TGTGCCAGCAGCCCAGAAGGTAGCGGGGCCAATCAGGATACGCAGTATTTT. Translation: CASSPEGSGANQDTQYF.

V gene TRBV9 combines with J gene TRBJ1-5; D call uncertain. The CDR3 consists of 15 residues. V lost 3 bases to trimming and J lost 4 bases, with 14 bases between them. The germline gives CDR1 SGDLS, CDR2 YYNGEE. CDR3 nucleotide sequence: TGTGCCAGCAGCGCCGAAGCCGGGCCGAATCAGCCCCAGCATTTT. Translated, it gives CASSAEAGPNQPQHF.

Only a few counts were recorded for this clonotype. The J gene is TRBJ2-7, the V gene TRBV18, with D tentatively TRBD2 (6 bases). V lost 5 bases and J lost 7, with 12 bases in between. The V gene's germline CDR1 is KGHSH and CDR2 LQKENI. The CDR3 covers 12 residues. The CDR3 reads CASSEGGMEQYF. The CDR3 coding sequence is TGTGCCAGCTCAGAGGGAGGCATGGAGCAGTACTTC.

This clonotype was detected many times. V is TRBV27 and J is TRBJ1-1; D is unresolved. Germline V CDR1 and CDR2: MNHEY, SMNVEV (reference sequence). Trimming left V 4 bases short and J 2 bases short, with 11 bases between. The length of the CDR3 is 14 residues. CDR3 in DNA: TGTGCCAGCAGTTACTCTACAGTAAACACTGAAGCTTTCTTT. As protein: CASSYSTVNTEAFF.

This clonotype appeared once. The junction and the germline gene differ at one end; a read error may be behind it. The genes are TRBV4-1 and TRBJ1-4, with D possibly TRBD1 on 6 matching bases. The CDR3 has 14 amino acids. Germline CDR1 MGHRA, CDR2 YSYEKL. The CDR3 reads CASSQTGRRERLFF. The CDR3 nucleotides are TGCGCCAGCAGCCAAACAGGGAGGCGAGAAAGACTGTTTTTT.

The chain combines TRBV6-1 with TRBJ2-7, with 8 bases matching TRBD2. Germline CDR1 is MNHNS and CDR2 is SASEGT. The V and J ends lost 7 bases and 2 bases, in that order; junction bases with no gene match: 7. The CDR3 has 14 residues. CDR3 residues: CASTPIGGAYEQYF. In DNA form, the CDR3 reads TGTGCCAGCACCCCCATCGGGGGGGCCTACGAGCAGTACTTC.

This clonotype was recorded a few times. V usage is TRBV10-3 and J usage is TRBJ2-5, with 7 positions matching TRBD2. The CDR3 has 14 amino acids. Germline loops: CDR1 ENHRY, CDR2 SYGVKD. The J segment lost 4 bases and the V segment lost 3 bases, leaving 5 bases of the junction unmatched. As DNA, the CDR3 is TGTGCCATCAGTGAAAAGGCTAGCGGAGAGACCCAGTACTTC. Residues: CAISEKASGETQYF.

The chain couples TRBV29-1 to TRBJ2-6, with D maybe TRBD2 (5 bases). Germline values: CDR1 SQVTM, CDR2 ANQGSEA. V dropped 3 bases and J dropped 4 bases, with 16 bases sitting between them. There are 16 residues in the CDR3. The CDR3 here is CSVEEIREGGANVLTF. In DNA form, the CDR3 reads TGCAGCGTTGAGGAGATTCGAGAGGGAGGGGCCAACGTCCTGACTTTC.

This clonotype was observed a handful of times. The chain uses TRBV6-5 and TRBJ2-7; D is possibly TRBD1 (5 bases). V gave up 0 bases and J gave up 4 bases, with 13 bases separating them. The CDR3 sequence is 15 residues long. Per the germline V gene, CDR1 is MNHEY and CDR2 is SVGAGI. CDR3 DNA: TGTGCCAGCAGTTACTCGGATAGGGGTTTTTACGAGCAGTACTTC. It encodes CASSYSDRGFYEQYF.

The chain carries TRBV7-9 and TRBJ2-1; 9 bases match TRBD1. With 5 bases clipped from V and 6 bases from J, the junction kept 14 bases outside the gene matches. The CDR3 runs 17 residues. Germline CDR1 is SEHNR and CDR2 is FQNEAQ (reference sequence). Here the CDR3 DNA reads TGTGCCAGCAGCCTACAGGGGGCGCATCCCCCCTTCAATGAGCAGTTCTTC. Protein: CASSLQGAHPPFNEQFF.

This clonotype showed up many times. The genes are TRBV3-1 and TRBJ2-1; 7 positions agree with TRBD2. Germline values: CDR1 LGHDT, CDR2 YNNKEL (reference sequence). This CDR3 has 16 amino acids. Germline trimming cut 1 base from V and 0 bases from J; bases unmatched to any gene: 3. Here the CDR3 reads CASSQGTRSSYNEQFF. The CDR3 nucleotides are TGTGCCAGCAGCCAAGGGACTAGGAGCTCCTACAATGAGCAGTTCTTC.

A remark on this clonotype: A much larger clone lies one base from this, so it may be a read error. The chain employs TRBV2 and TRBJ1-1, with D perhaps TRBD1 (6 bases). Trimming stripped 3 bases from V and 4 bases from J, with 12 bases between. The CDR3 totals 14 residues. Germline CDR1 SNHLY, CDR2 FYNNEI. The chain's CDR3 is CASSDRTVSTEAFF. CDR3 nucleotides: TGTGCCAGCAGTGATCGGACAGTGAGCACTGAAGCTTTCTTT. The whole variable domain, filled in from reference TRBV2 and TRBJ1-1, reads EPEVTQTPSHQVTQMGQEVILRCVPISNHLYFYWYRQILGQKVEFLVSFYNNEISEKSEIFDDQFSVERPDGSNFTLKIRSTKLEDSAMYFCASSDRTVSTEAFFGQGTRLTVV.